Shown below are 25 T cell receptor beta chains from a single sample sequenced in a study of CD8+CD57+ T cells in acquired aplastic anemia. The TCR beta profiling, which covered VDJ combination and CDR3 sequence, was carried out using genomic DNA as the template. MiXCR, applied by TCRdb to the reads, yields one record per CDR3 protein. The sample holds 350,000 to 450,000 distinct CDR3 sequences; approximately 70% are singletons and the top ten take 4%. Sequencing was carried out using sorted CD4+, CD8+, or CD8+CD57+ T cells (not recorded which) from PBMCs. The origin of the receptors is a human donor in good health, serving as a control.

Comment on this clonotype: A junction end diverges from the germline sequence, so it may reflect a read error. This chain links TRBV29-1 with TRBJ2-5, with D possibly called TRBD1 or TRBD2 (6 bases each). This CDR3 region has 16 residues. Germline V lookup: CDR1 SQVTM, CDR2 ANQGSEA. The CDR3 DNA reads TGCAGTGCTAGGGAGGTGAAGGGGGTGGCTCAAGAGGCCCAGTACTTC. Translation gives CSAREVKGVAQEAQYF.

CDR3: CSARGRGANYGYTF. In DNA form, the CDR3 reads TGCAGTGCTAGAGGGCGAGGCGCCAACTATGGCTACACCTTC. V and J are TRBV20-1 and TRBJ1-2; D not certain. The germline V gene has CDR1 DFQATT and CDR2 SNEGSKA (reference sequence). The CDR3 sequence is 14 residues long. V was pared by 1 base and J by 2 bases, with 11 bases between.

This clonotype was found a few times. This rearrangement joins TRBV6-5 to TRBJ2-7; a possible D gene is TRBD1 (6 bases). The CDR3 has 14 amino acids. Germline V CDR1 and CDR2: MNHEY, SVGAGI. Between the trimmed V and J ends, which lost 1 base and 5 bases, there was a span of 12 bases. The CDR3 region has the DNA TGTGCCAGCAGTTACTTTACAGGGTCCCACGAGCAGTACTTC. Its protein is CASSYFTGSHEQYF.

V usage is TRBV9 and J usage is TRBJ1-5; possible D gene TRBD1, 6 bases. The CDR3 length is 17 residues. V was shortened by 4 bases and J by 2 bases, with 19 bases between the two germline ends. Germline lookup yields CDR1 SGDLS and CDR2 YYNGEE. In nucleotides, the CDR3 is TGTGCCAGCAGCTTGTATTCGTGGGGGGGCGGCAATCAGCCCCAGCATTTT. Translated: CASSLYSWGGGNQPQHF.

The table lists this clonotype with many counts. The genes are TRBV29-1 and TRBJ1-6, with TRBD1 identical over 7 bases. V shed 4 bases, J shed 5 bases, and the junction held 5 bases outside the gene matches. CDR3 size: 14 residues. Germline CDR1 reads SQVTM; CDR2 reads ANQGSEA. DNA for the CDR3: TGCAGCGTTGCAATGGGACAGAATAATTCACCCCTCCACTTT. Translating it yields CSVAMGQNNSPLHF.

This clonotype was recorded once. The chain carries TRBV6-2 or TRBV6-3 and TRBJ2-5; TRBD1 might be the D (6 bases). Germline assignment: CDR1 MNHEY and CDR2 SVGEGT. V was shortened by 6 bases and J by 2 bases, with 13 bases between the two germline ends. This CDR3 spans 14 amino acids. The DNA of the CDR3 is TGTGCCAGCAGGGATCGGACAGTACAAGAGACCCAGTACTTC. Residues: CASRDRTVQETQYF.

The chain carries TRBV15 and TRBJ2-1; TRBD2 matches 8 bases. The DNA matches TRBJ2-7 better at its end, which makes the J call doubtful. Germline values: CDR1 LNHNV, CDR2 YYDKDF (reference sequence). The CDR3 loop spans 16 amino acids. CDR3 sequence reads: CATSSNRGGPYNEQYF. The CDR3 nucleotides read TGTGCCACCAGCAGTAACCGGGGGGGACCCTACAATGAGCAGTACTTC.

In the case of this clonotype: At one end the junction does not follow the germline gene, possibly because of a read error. The CDR3 region has the DNA TGTGCCAGCAGAGAATATAGGGATCAGCAGCAGCACTTT. Translation: CASREYRDQQQHF. The J gene is TRBJ1-5, the V gene TRBV2; unclear D gene. The CDR3 length is 13 residues. Germline loops: CDR1 SNHLY, CDR2 FYNNEI.

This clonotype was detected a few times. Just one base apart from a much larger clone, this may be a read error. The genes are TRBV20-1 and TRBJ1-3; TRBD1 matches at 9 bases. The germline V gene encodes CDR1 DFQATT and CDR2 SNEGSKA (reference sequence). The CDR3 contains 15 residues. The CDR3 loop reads CSVPGQGISGNTVYF. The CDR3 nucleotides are TGCAGTGTTCCGGGACAGGGAATCTCTGGAAACACCGTATATTTT.

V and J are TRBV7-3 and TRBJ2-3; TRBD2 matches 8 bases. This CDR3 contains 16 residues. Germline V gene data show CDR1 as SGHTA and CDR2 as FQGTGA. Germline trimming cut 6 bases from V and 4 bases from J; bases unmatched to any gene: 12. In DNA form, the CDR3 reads TGTGCCAGCAGTTATACTCGGGGGGGGGGGCCAGATACGCAGTATTTT. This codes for CASSYTRGGGPDTQYF.

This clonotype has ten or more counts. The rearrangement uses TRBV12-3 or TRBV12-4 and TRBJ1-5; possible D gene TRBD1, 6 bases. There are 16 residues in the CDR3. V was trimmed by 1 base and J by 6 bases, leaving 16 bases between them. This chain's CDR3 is CASSLEVGGARQPQHF. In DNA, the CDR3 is TGTGCCAGCAGTTTAGAGGTAGGGGGGGCCCGTCAGCCCCAGCATTTT.

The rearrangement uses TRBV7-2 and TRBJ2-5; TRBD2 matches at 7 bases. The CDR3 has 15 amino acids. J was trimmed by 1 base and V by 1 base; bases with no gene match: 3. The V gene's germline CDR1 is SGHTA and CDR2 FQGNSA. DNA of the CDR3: TGTGCCAGCAGCTTAGGTTGGGGGGGCCAAGAGACCCAGTACTTC. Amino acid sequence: CASSLGWGGQETQYF.

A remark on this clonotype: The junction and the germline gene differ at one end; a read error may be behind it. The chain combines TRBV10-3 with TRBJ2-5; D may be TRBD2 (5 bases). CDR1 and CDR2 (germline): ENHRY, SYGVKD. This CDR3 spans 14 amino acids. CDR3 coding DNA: TGTGCCACCAGTGAAGGAGAGGGCGGGGAGACCCAGTACTTC. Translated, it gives CATSEGEGGETQYF.

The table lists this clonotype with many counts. The CDR3 loop reads CASSQEVQGNNSPLHF. For the CDR3, the DNA is TGTGCCAGCAGCCAAGAGGTACAGGGGAATAATTCACCCCTCCACTTT. The gene calls are TRBV3-1 and TRBJ1-6; TRBD1 matches 7 bases. The CDR3 runs 16 residues. CDR1 LGHDT and CDR2 YNNKEL come from the germline V gene (reference sequence). V lost 0 bases, J lost 5 bases, and 4 bases stayed unmatched.

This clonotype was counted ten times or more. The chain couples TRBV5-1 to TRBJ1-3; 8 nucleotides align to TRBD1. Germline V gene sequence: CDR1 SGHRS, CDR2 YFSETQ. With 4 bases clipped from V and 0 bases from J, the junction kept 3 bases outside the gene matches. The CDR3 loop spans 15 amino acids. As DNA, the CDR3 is TGCGCCAGCAGCGTGACAGGGGTCTCTGGAAACACCATATATTTT. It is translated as CASSVTGVSGNTIYF.

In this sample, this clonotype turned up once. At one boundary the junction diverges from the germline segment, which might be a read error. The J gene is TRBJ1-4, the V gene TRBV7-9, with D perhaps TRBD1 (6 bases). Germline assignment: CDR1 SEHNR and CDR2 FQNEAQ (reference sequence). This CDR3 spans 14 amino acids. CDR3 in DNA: TGTGCCAGCAGCTTGACAATTCGGGTAGGGGGAGTGTTGTTT. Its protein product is CASSLTIRVGGVLF.

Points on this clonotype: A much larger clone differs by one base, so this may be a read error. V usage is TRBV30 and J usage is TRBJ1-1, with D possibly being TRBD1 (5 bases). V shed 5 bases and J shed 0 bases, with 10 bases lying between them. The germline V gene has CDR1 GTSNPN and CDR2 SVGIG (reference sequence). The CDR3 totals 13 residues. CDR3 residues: CAWGRGVNTEAFF. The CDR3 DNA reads TGTGCCTGGGGCCGAGGGGTGAACACTGAAGCTTTCTTT. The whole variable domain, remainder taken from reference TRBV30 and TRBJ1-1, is SQTIHQWPATLVQPVGSPLSLECTVEGTSNPNLYWYRQAAGRGLQLLFYSVGIGQISSEVPQNLSASRPQDRQFILSSKKLLLSDSGFYLCAWGRGVNTEAFFGQGTRLTVV.

The CDR3 nucleotides read TGTGCCATCAGTGTAGGCAGGGGGAATGGCTACACCTTC. Its protein is CAISVGRGNGYTF. The chain joins TRBV7-2 to TRBJ1-2; 7 nucleotides align to TRBD1. Germline CDR1 reads SGHTA; CDR2 reads FQGNSA. V was pared by 10 bases and J by 6 bases, with 11 bases of the junction left unmatched. This CDR3 is 13 amino acids long.

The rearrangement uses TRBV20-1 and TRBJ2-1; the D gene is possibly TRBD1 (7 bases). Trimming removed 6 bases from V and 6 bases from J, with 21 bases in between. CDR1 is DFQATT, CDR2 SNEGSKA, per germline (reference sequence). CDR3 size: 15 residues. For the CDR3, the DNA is TGCAGTGCGAGGCAGGGGGGATGGAGTGGCAATGAGCAGTTCTTC. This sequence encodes CSARQGGWSGNEQFF.

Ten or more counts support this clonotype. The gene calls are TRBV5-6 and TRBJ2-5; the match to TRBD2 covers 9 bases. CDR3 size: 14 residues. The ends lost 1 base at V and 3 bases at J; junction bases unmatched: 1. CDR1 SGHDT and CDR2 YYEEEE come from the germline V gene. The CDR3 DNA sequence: TGTGCCAGCAGCTTGAGCGGGGGGAAAGAGACCCAGTACTTC. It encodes CASSLSGGKETQYF.

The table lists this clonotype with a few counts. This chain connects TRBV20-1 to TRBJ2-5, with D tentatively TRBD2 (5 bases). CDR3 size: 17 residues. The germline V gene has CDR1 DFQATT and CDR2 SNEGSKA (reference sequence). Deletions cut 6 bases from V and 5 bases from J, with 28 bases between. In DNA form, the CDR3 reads TGCAGTGCCCCGGCACTCCAGCCATGGACCGGGGAGGAGACCCAGTACTTC. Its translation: CSAPALQPWTGEETQYF.

The CDR3 loop reads CASSVRGTATEPYF. The CDR3 coding sequence is TGTGCCAGCAGCGTAAGAGGTACGGCGACTGAACCTTACTTC. This chain links TRBV9 with TRBJ2-5, with D unclear. From germline, CDR1 is SGDLS and CDR2 YYNGEE. The CDR3 is 14 residues long. Deletions cut 1 base from V and 14 bases from J, with 21 bases between.

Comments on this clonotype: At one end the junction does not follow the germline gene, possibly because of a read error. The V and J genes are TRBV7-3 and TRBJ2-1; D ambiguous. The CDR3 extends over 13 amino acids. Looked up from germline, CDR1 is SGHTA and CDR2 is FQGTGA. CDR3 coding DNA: TGTGCCAGCAGTTTCGCGGTATACAATGAGCAGCTCTTC. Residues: CASSFAVYNEQLF.

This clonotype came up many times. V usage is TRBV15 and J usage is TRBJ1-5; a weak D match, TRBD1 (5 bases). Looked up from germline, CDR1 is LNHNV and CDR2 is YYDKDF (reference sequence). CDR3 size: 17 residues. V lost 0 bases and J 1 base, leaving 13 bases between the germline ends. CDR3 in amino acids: CATSRDRSAGSNQPQHF. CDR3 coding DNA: TGTGCCACCAGCAGAGATCGAAGTGCAGGGAGCAATCAGCCCCAGCATTTT.

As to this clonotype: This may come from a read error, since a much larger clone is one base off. This CDR3 is CAISEVPKNQPQHF. The CDR3 bases are TGTGCCATCAGTGAGGTTCCTAAAAATCAGCCCCAGCATTTT. The chain links TRBV10-3 to TRBJ1-5, with unresolved D. Trimming left V 2 bases short and J 4 bases short, with 9 bases between. This CDR3 contains 14 residues. Germline CDR1 and CDR2: ENHRY and SYGVKD.